The 3 T cell receptor beta chains reported below all come from one sample, sequenced in a study of OX40 agonist ivuxolimab in advanced cancers. Some clones are missing from TCRdb's copy, which holds only in-frame ones; the method was immunoSEQ multiplex PCR. The sample shows over 80,000 clones, around 87% of them seen only once. The sequencing used CD4+ or CD8+ T cells sorted from blood, collected in a trial of the OX40 agonist ivuxolimab. The receptor source for this set is an adult with an advanced solid tumor such as melanoma, head and neck, liver or kidney cancer.

CDR3 in DNA: TGTGCCAGCTCTCAGGACAGGCCTAGCACAGATACGCAGTATTTT. Translation gives CASSQDRPSTDTQYF. The chain combines TRBV2 with TRBJ2-3, with TRBD1 matching over 7 bases. The ends lost 8 bases at V and 0 bases at J; junction bases unmatched: 8. This CDR3 has 15 residues. Germline V gene sequence: CDR1 SNHLY, CDR2 FYNNEI.

The rearrangement joins TRBV20-1 to TRBJ1-2, with D uncertain. This CDR3 contains 11 residues. Per germline, CDR1 DFQATT and CDR2 SNEGSKA (reference sequence). The germline V and J ends were trimmed by 4 bases and 4 bases, with 7 bases remaining between them. The CDR3 coding sequence is TGCAGTGCTACAGACCCCTATGGCTACACCTTC. Its translation is CSATDPYGYTF.

V usage is TRBV9 and J usage is TRBJ2-3; TRBD2 aligns across 8 bases. Germline CDR1 reads SGDLS; CDR2 reads YYNGEE. V gave up 7 bases and J gave up 2 bases; unmatched junction bases: 9. The CDR3 loop spans 15 amino acids. The CDR3 DNA sequence: TGTGCCAGCGTAAGGGGACTAGAAGTCACAGATACGCAGTATTTT. Amino acid sequence: CASVRGLEVTDTQYF.